The 5 T cell receptor beta chains in this list originate from one sample, sequenced in a study of blood T cell repertoires in COVID-19. The repertoire was sequenced with immunoSEQ multiplex PCR; TCRdb's copy has only in-frame clones and lacks some. The sample has under 250,000 clones; around 90% are singletons. The specimen sequenced was PBMCs or T cells enriched from blood (not recorded which). These receptors all come from a man aged 25-45 years who had recovered from COVID-19.

V and J are TRBV4-3 and TRBJ1-4, with 10 bases fitting TRBD1. Germline V lookup: CDR1 LGHNA, CDR2 YSLEER. The V segment lost 1 base and the J segment 8 bases; nucleotides outside the gene matches: 10. The CDR3 covers 17 residues. CDR3 in amino acids: CASSQAGQGGTWEKLFF. The DNA for the CDR3 is TGCGCCAGCAGCCAAGCCGGACAGGGGGGAACGTGGGAAAAACTGTTTTTT.

The J gene is TRBJ1-4, the V gene TRBV6-1; tentative D call: TRBD1 (6 bases). This CDR3 contains 17 residues. V lost 3 bases and J lost 8, with 22 bases in between. The germline CDR1 and CDR2 sequences are MNHNS and SASEGT. The CDR3 reads CASSEGIQGIGKEKLFF. The CDR3 DNA sequence: TGTGCCAGCAGTGAGGGGATACAGGGAATAGGGAAAGAAAAACTGTTTTTT.

This clone was seen once. The chain employs TRBV7-8 and TRBJ1-5, with 8 bases matching TRBD1. The CDR3 is 18 residues long. The V gene's germline CDR1 is SGHVS and CDR2 FQNEAQ. V lost 2 bases to trimming and J lost 3 bases; unmatched junction nucleotides: 12. The CDR3 DNA is TGTGCCAGCAGCTTAACTCCTAGGACAGGGAGTGACAATCAGCCCCAGCATTTT. It yields the protein CASSLTPRTGSDNQPQHF. The full variable domain, rest sourced from reference TRBV7-8 and TRBJ1-5, is GAGVSQSPRYKVAKRGQDVALRCDPISGHVSLFWYQQALGQGPEFLTYFQNEAQLDKSGLPSDRFFAERPEGSVSTLKIQRTQQEDSAVYLCASSLTPRTGSDNQPQHFGDGTRLSIL.

The V and J genes are TRBV29-1 and TRBJ2-2, with D tentatively TRBD2 (6 bases). Per the germline V gene, CDR1 is SQVTM and CDR2 is ANQGSEA. The CDR3 length is 14 residues. Trimming removed 3 bases from V and 1 base from J, with 9 bases in between. CDR3 sequence (DNA): TGCAGCGTTGACCGGGGGATGAACACCGGGGAGCTGTTTTTT. Protein product: CSVDRGMNTGELFF.

This rearrangement joins TRBV6-1 to TRBJ1-1, with a possible D match to TRBD1 (5 bases). Germline lookup yields CDR1 MNHNS and CDR2 SASEGT. The length of the CDR3 is 15 residues. Trimming shortened V by 0 bases and J by 1 base, and 9 bases separated the two germline ends. The CDR3 region is CASSEAVRGNTEAFF. The CDR3 DNA sequence: TGTGCCAGCAGTGAAGCGGTAAGGGGGAACACTGAAGCTTTCTTT.